The T cell receptor (beta chain) described here comes from a study of blood T cell repertoires in COVID-19 (dated by TCRdb to the early 2020s). About the investigation overall: The collaborator samples originated in the United States, Italy and Spain and spanned the acute and convalescent phases of COVID-19. The prospective study material was composed of cDNA or gDNA derived from T cells, B-cell-depleted T cells, or PBMCs. The dataset comprised deeply sampled blood TCRbeta repertoires from subjects exposed to, actively infected with, or recovered from COVID-19. The repertoires were released in a freely available public database meant as a resource for research on the immune response to SARS-CoV-2. The samples were drawn from two sources: the first 160 participants of the ongoing ImmuneRACE study, and 950 to 1,500 subjects contributed by 6 global collaborators. A de-identified subject ID, COVID-19 status, age in years and sex were almost always included in the sample metadata. Where HLA class I and class II types were available, the types were taken from metadata supplied by the sample provider, not from assay-based typing.

The immunoSEQ Assay, a bias-controlled multiplex PCR, was used to amplify TCRbeta CDR3 regions from genomic DNA. On the authors' methods: The number of nucleated cells in each sample was estimated by amplification of reference gene primers within the assay. To quantify the absolute abundance of each unique TCRbeta CDR3 rearrangement, sequence reads were collapsed and filtered. For each sample, productive Simpson clonality was calculated by taking the square root of Simpson's diversity index across productive rearrangements. TCRdb holds this immuneACCESS table with in-frame rearrangements only. Some clones are missing; in checked studies, unresolved V genes explain under half, and the rest has no known cause. V and J calls and clone size come straight from that table; D and trimming were deduced from the DNA. The sample records tens of thousands of clones, approximately 82% of which are singletons. In total, the top ten clones hold over 15% of the sample.

The collaborating institutions used their own protocols to collect whole blood in K2EDTA tubes. Collaborator samples were shipped for TCRbeta analysis as frozen whole blood, isolated PBMCs, or DNA extracted from either sample type. The research as a whole found: Clinical and demographic metadata were provided uncurated, with the amount varying by source and participant.

With regard to this clone: Its antigen has not been determined. No qualities accompany the bases; no much larger clone lies one base away.

Material for sequencing was peripheral blood. This receptor was obtained from a woman in her fifties or sixties with acute or convalescent COVID-19.

The sequenced DNA: TGTGCCACCAGTGACCCTGGGAGGGACTATGGCTACACCTTC. It codes for CATSDPGRDYGYTF. The chain is encoded by TRBV24-1 joined to TRBJ1-2, with the identity of the D gene unclear. The germline ends are 11 bases apart after V is trimmed by 4 bases and J by 3 bases. The CDR3 spans 14 residues, from the cysteine through the phenylalanine. CDR3 DNA only is kept here, 42 bases in frame from base 1. The germline V gene yields KGHDR for CDR1 and SFDVKD for CDR2.